This TCR beta chain was sequenced for a study of human T cells and chemical hapten exposure. Study-wide results and limits: The study found that DPC sensitization did not change TCRs above 1 in 1000 frequency. Versus controls, expanded TCRs had significantly more large CDR3 similarity clusters.

Time point in this sample: pre-sensitization, week 0. Described treatment: therapeutic diphenylcyclopropenone sensitization with weekly scalp DPC. Unseparated into fractions, whole blood served as the source from which total RNA was extracted. Separate cDNA molecules received unique molecular identifiers, which the library attached to them. TCRdb passed the RACE reads through MiXCR, listing each CDR3 protein once. This table holds roughly 380,000 distinct CDR3 sequences, 4.5% to 5.5% found once. This clonotype was counted at least ten times. What it binds is not known. This CDR3 region has 14 residues. V lost 9 bases, J lost 2 bases, and 17 bases lay in between.

The rearrangement uses TRBV12-3 or TRBV12-4 and TRBJ2-7; D is ambiguous. The source material was whole blood, sampled in connection with sensitization to the hapten diphenylcyclopropenone (DPC). The source is a woman in her fifties or sixties with alopecia areata. Some clones in this sample may be carry-over from other donors' samples. In nucleotides, the CDR3 is TGTGCCAGTCGCTCCCAATTCTCCGCCTACGAGCAGTACTTC. Its protein product is CASRSQFSAYEQYF.